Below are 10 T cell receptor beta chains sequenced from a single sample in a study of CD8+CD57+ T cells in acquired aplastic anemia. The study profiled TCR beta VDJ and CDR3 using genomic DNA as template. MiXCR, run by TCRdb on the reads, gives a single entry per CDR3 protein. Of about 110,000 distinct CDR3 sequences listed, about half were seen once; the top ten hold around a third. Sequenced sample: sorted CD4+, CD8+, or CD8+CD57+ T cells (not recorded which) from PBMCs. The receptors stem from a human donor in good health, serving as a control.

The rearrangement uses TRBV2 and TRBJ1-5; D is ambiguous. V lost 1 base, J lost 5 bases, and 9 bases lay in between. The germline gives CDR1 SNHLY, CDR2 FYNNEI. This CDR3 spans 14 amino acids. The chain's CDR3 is CASSEGGSYQPQHF. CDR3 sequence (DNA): TGTGCCAGCAGTGAAGGGGGATCTTATCAGCCCCAGCATTTT.

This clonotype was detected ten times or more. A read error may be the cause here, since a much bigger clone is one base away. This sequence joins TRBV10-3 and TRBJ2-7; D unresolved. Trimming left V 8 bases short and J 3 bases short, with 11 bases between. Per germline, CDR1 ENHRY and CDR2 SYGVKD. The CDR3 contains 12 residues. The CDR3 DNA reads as TGTGCCATCCCCACGGACGGCTACGAGCAGTACTTC. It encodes CAIPTDGYEQYF.

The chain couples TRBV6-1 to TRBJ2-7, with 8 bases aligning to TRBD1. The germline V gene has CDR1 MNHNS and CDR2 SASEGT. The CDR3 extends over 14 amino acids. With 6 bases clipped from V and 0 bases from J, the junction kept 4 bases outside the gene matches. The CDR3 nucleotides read TGTGCCAGCAGGACCACAGGGGGCTCCTACGAGCAGTACTTC. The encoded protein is CASRTTGGSYEQYF.

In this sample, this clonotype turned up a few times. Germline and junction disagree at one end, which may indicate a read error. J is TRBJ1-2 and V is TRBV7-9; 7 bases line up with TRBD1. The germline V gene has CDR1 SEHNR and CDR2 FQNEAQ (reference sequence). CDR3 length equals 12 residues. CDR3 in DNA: TGTGCCAGCAGCGTAGATGACAGGGAACGGTTCTTC. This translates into CASSVDDRERFF.

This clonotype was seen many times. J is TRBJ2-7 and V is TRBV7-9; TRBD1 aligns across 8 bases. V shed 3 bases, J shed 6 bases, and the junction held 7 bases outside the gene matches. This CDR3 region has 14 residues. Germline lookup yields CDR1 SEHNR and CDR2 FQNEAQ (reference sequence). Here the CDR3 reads CASSFTDRGGEQYF. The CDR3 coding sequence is TGTGCCAGCAGCTTTACTGACAGGGGCGGCGAGCAGTACTTC.

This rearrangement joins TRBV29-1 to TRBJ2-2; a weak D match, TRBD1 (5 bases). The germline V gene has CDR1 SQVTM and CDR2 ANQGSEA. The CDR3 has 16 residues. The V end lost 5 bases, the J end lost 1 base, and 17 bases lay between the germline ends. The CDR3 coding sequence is TGCAGCGTTCTCACCCCAGGACAACAGAACACCGGGGAGCTGTTTTTT. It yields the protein CSVLTPGQQNTGELFF.

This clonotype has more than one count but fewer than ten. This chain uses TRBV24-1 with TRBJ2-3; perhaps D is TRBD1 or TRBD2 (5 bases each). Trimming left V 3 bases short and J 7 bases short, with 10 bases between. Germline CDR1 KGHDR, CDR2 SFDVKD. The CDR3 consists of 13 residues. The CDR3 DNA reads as TGTGCCACCAGTGATATGGGGACGAATACGCAGTATTTT. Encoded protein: CATSDMGTNTQYF.

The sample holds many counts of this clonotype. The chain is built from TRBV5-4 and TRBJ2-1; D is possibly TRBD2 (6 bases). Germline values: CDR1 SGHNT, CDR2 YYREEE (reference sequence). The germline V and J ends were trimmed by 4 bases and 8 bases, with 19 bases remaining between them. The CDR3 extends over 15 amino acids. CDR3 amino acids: CASSANILAYDEQFF. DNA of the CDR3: TGTGCCAGCAGCGCAAACATACTAGCTTACGATGAGCAGTTCTTC.

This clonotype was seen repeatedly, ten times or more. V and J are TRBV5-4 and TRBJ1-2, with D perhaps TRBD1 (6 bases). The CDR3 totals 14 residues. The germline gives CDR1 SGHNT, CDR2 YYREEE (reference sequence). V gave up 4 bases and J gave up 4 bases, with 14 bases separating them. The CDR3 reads CASSIRQGIYGYTF. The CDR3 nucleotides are TGTGCCAGCAGCATCAGGCAGGGGATCTATGGCTACACCTTC.

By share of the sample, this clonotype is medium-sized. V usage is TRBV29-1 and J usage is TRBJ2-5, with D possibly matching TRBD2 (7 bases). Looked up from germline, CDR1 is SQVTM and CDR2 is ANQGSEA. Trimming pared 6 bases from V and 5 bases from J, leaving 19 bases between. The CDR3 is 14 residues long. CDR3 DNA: TGCAGCGTAGGGCCCACGGGGGGCGGGGAGACCCAGTACTTC. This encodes CSVGPTGGGETQYF.